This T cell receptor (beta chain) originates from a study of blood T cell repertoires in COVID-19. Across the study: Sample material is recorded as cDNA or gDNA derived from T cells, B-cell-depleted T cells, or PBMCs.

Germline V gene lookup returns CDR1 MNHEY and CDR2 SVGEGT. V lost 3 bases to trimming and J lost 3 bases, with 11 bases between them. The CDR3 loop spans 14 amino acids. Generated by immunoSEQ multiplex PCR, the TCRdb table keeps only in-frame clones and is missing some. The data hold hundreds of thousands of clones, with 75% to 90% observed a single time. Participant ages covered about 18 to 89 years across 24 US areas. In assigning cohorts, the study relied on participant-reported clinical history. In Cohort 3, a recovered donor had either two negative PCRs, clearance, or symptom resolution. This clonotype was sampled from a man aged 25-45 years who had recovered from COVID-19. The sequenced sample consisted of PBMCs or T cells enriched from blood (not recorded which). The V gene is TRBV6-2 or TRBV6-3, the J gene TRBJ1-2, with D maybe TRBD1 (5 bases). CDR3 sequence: CASSYRGIYYGYTF. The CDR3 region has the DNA TGTGCCAGCAGTTATCGGGGGATTTACTATGGCTACACCTTC.